This T cell receptor beta chain was sequenced during a study of shared clonotypes between healthy human individuals. The run depth of the assay was deep. Method: immunoSEQ multiplex PCR; TCRdb's copy keeps in-frame clones and lacks some. This repertoire shows 2.3 million or so clones, just over 90% found once; its top ten account for under 0.45%. Trimming took 4 bases from V and 3 from J; bases not matched to a gene: 4. The CDR3 has 15 residues. Germline V lookup: CDR1 SGHDT, CDR2 YYEEEE. The sequenced material came from naive CD4+ T cells from PBMCs. Specified subset: CD45RA+ positively selected. The chain links TRBV5-6 to TRBJ1-5; 10 bases are a match to TRBD1. The sequence came from a young man in good health. Some clones in this sample may be carry-over from other donors' samples. The chain's CDR3 is CASSAGTGVNQPQHF. DNA for the CDR3: TGTGCCAGCAGCGCGGGGACAGGGGTCAATCAGCCCCAGCATTTT.